This TCR beta chain is from a study of response to subunit inactivated influenza vaccine. Study conclusions and caveats: Authors suggested few new T cells are recruited by each seasonal influenza vaccination.

There are 14 residues in the CDR3. Trimming pared 4 bases from V and 12 bases from J, leaving 19 bases between. The germline CDR1 and CDR2 sequences are SEHNR and FQNEAQ (reference sequence). This clonotype appeared many times. Its antigen is unknown. TCRdb re-called the RT-PCR reads through MiXCR, storing one row per CDR3 protein. The sample gives about 830,000 distinct CDR3 sequences, about 18% of which show up once; 11% is in the top ten. The sample was PBMCs from blood, taken more than 4 days after vaccination. This clonotype was obtained from a middle-aged man who received an inactivated influenza vaccine. The chain has TRBV7-9 and TRBJ2-1; TRBD1 is a possible D gene (6 bases). The CDR3 nucleotides are TGTGCCAGCAGCTCAGACAGGTTTCTAAGGTCGCAGTTCTTC. Translated: CASSSDRFLRSQFF.